Shown below are 23 T cell receptor beta chains from a single sample sequenced in a study of blood T cells in healthy people across ages. A second PCR of about 6 to 11 cycles used a sample-barcoded 5' primer and a J-beta primer mix. MiXCR, applied by TCRdb to the 5' RACE reads, yields one record per CDR3 protein. The sample includes 1.5 million to 2 million distinct CDR3 sequences, 30% to 40% seen only once; the top ten take approximately 22%. Material for sequencing was blood. These receptors all come from a human donor in good health.

The table lists this clonotype with a few counts. The chain joins TRBV28 to TRBJ2-2; D gene uncertain. Per germline, CDR1 MDHEN and CDR2 SYDVKM. Trimming took off 2 bases at V and 0 bases at J, with 16 bases between the two ends. The length of the CDR3 is 18 residues. Here the CDR3 DNA reads TGTGCCAGCAGTTTAGATGTCTTTGCAGAAGCGAACACCGGGGAGCTGTTTTTT. Protein product: CASSLDVFAEANTGELFF.

This clonotype was recorded at least ten times. The chain uses TRBV7-9 and TRBJ2-7; maybe TRBD2 (5 bases). The ends were cut back, 1 base at V and 3 bases at J, with 7 bases in the middle. The CDR3 loop spans 13 amino acids. CDR1 is SEHNR, CDR2 FQNEAQ, per germline (reference sequence). CDR3 sequence (DNA): TGTGCCAGCAGCTTAGGGGAGCGCTACGAGCAGTACTTC. Amino acids: CASSLGERYEQYF.

This clonotype occurred a few times. The gene calls are TRBV7-2 and TRBJ1-2; a possible D gene is TRBD1 (5 bases). The CDR3 runs to 15 residues. The germline CDR1 and CDR2 sequences are SGHTA and FQGNSA. V was shortened by 1 base and J by 7 bases, with 16 bases between the two germline ends. The CDR3 coding sequence is TGTGCCAGCAGCTTAGGAGGCAGGGTGACGTCTGGCTACACCTTC. This gives the protein CASSLGGRVTSGYTF.

This clonotype was picked up a small number of times. This rearrangement joins TRBV10-3 to TRBJ2-5; D possibly corresponds to TRBD2 (6 bases). V lost 7 bases and J lost 11, with 17 bases in between. Germline values: CDR1 ENHRY, CDR2 SYGVKD. This CDR3 spans 12 amino acids. CDR3 residues: CAINTGWGEQYF. CDR3 DNA: TGTGCCATCAATACAGGATGGGGGGAGCAGTACTTC.

The rearrangement links TRBV20-1 to TRBJ1-5; no clear D. Trimming took 4 bases from V and 7 from J, leaving 14 bases between them. This CDR3 has 13 amino acids. Germline V lookup: CDR1 DFQATT, CDR2 SNEGSKA (reference sequence). The CDR3 DNA reads TGCAGTGCTATCCGGGAAAGCCAGCAGCCCCAGCATTTT. Residues: CSAIRESQQPQHF.

This clonotype showed up just a few times. The V call is TRBV4-2, the J call TRBJ1-6; 9 positions agree with TRBD1. The CDR3 loop spans 16 amino acids. Germline values: CDR1 LGHNA, CDR2 YNFKEQ. V was pared by 1 base and J by 7 bases, with 5 bases of the junction left unmatched. The CDR3 DNA follows: TGTGCCAGCAGCCAAGCCACCGGGACAGGGAATTCACCCCTCCACTTT. The encoded protein is CASSQATGTGNSPLHF.

V and J are TRBV20-1 and TRBJ2-3; tentatively, D is TRBD1 or TRBD2 (6 bases each). Germline assignment: CDR1 DFQATT and CDR2 SNEGSKA (reference sequence). V lost 5 bases and J 0 bases, leaving 15 bases between the germline ends. The CDR3 totals 15 residues. This CDR3 is CSAPRGGGSTDTQYF. The DNA for the CDR3 is TGCAGTGCTCCGCGAGGAGGGGGGAGCACAGATACGCAGTATTTT.

This clonotype appeared a few times. The chain is built from TRBV7-3 and TRBJ2-7, with D possibly being TRBD1 (6 bases). Germline-derived CDR1 and CDR2 are SGHTA and FQGTGA. The V end was cut by 8 bases, the J end by 1 base, with 15 bases between. CDR3 size: 14 residues. The chain's CDR3 is CASHNHRASYEQYF. CDR3 in DNA: TGTGCCAGCCACAATCACAGGGCTTCCTACGAGCAGTACTTC. Looking up the rest from reference TRBV7-3 and TRBJ2-7 gives the full variable domain: GAGVSQTPSNKVTEKGKYVELRCDPISGHTALYWYRQSLGQGPEFLIYFQGTGAADDSGLPNDRFFAVRPEGSVSTLKIQRTERGDSAVYLCASHNHRASYEQYFGPGTRLTVT.

The chain combines TRBV12-3 or TRBV12-4 with TRBJ2-5; 10 nucleotides match TRBD2. The CDR3 is 16 amino acids. After removal of 3 bases from V and 11 bases from J, the junction contained 15 bases not matched to a gene. CDR3 region: CASSFWISGGKGEQYF. The CDR3 DNA follows: TGTGCCAGCAGTTTTTGGATTAGCGGGGGGAAGGGGGAGCAGTACTTC.

In the case of this clonotype: One junction end disagrees with the germline gene, perhaps due to a read error. This chain joins TRBV20-1 and TRBJ1-2; perhaps TRBD1 as D (6 bases). The germline V gene encodes CDR1 DFQATT and CDR2 SNEGSKA (reference sequence). This CDR3 has 14 residues. CDR3 nucleotides: TGCTGTGCTAGAGTCCTCAGGGGTAACTATGGCTACACCTTC. It specifies CCARVLRGNYGYTF.

This chain uses TRBV13 with TRBJ1-1, with TRBD1 matching over 8 bases. J was trimmed by 10 bases and V by 4 bases; bases with no gene match: 8. Germline V CDR1 and CDR2: PRHDT, FYEKMQ (reference sequence). The CDR3 is 13 residues long. The CDR3 bases are TGTGCCAGCAGCTCAATACAGGGGGACCGAGCTTTCTTT. Translating gives CASSSIQGDRAFF.

The V call is TRBV5-1, the J call TRBJ2-3, with D maybe TRBD2 (6 bases). The germline CDR1 and CDR2 sequences are SGHRS and YFSETQ. V dropped 2 bases and J dropped 4 bases, with 14 bases sitting between them. CDR3 size: 15 residues. The CDR3, as DNA: TGCGCCAGCAGCTTCCGGGGGTTTCCTGCAGATACGCAGTATTTT. It codes for CASSFRGFPADTQYF. Using reference TRBV5-1 and TRBJ2-3 for the parts outside the CDR3, the full variable domain is KAGVTQTPRYLIKTRGQQVTLSCSPISGHRSVSWYQQTPGQGLQFLFEYFSETQRNKGNFPGRFSGRQFSNSRSEMNVSTLELGDSALYLCASSFRGFPADTQYFGPGTRLTVL.

V and J are TRBV7-9 and TRBJ1-6, with D possibly TRBD1 on 5 matching bases. V was clipped by 11 bases and J by 7 bases, with 18 bases between them. CDR3 length: 14 amino acids. Germline V CDR1 and CDR2: SEHNR, FQNEAQ (reference sequence). CDR3 in amino acids: CAHDTGDANSPLHF. In DNA, the CDR3 is TGTGCCCACGACACGGGGGATGCCAATTCACCCCTCCACTTT.

The chain couples TRBV29-1 to TRBJ2-5; 7 positions agree with TRBD1. The CDR3 totals 14 residues. Per the germline V gene, CDR1 is SQVTM and CDR2 is ANQGSEA. V lost 3 bases, J lost 5 bases, and 9 bases stayed unmatched. As DNA, the CDR3 is TGCAGCGTTGACGGTCAGGGGGATTGGGAGACCCAGTACTTC. Translating gives CSVDGQGDWETQYF.

This chain connects TRBV20-1 to TRBJ1-5; no clear D. Trimming removed 6 bases from V and 1 base from J, with 13 bases in between. Germline V gene sequence: CDR1 DFQATT, CDR2 SNEGSKA (reference sequence). The length of the CDR3 is 14 residues. DNA for the CDR3: TGCAGTGCCAAGGGAGGACCCAGCAATCAGCCCCAGCATTTT. Amino acids: CSAKGGPSNQPQHF.

On this clonotype itself: Its ends do not fully match the called genes, so a read error is possible. The chain couples TRBV9 to TRBJ1-3; unclear D gene. Germline V gene data show CDR1 as SGDLS and CDR2 as YYNGEE. This CDR3 spans 13 amino acids. Here the CDR3 DNA reads TGTGCCAGCCGGAGCTTCTCTAGAAACACCATATATTTT. This translates into CASRSFSRNTIYF.

The table lists this clonotype with a few counts. The chain couples TRBV28 to TRBJ1-2; D is unclear. The CDR3 runs 15 residues. Trimming left V 6 bases short and J 0 bases short, with 14 bases between. Germline CDR1 and CDR2: MDHEN and SYDVKM. CDR3 in DNA: TGTGCCAGCAGATCCTCAGGTGTTGCTAACTATGGCTACACCTTC. Translation gives CASRSSGVANYGYTF.

The chain carries TRBV9 and TRBJ2-1; D is possibly TRBD1 (6 bases). The CDR3 has 11 residues. V was pared by 2 bases and J by 14 bases, with 11 bases between. From germline, CDR1 is SGDLS and CDR2 YYNGEE. The CDR3 DNA reads as TGTGCCAGCAGCGTTTACAGGGAGAAGTTCTTC. Amino acids: CASSVYREKFF. Using reference TRBV9 and TRBJ2-1 for the parts outside the CDR3, the full variable domain is DSGVTQTPKHLITATGQRVTLRCSPRSGDLSVYWYQQSLDQGLQFLIQYYNGEERAKGNILERFSAQQFPDLHSELNLSSLELGDSALYFCASSVYREKFFGPGTRLTVL.

This clonotype showed up just a few times. J is TRBJ2-1 and V is TRBV7-3; a weak D match, TRBD1 (6 bases). The CDR3 has 15 residues. The V and J ends lost 1 base and 7 bases respectively, with 14 bases between them. The germline V gene has CDR1 SGHTA and CDR2 FQGTGA. CDR3 region: CASSLIGGRRNEQFF. CDR3 DNA sequence: TGTGCCAGCAGCTTAATTGGGGGCCGGAGAAATGAGCAGTTCTTC. Full variable domain (missing parts from reference TRBV7-3 and TRBJ2-1): GAGVSQTPSNKVTEKGKYVELRCDPISGHTALYWYRQSLGQGPEFLIYFQGTGAADDSGLPNDRFFAVRPEGSVSTLKIQRTERGDSAVYLCASSLIGGRRNEQFFGPGTRLTVL.

Notes on this clonotype: Germline is not matched at one junction end, which may reflect a read error. J is TRBJ1-5 and V is TRBV4-1, with D hard to call. CDR3 length: 18 residues. Germline V gene data show CDR1 as MGHRA and CDR2 as YSYEKL. CDR3 in DNA: TGCGCCAGCAGCCAGAGAGCTGCAGGTTTTTCTAGCGATCAGCCCCAGCATTTT. Protein product: CASSQRAAGFSSDQPQHF.

The genes are TRBV12-3 or TRBV12-4 and TRBJ2-5; D perhaps matches TRBD2 (5 bases). V dropped 8 bases and J dropped 4 bases, with 17 bases sitting between them. CDR3 length equals 14 residues. CDR3 coding DNA: TGTGCCAGCTTTGGTTCGGAGGTTTCAGAGACCCAGTACTTC. Its protein is CASFGSEVSETQYF.

The chain is built from TRBV5-5 and TRBJ1-2; D gene ambiguous. Trimming cost V 0 bases and J 4 bases, with 13 bases left between them. The CDR3 is made up of 15 amino acids. Germline CDR1 reads SGHKS; CDR2 reads YYEKEE (reference sequence). The CDR3, as DNA: TGTGCCAGCAGCTTGGCTGGTCAGTCCCCCTATGGCTACACCTTC. Protein sequence: CASSLAGQSPYGYTF.

This clonotype showed up many times. A much larger clone sits a single nucleotide away, making a read error possible. The rearrangement links TRBV27 to TRBJ2-7, with a tentative D call TRBD1 (6 bases). Germline loops: CDR1 MNHEY, CDR2 SMNVEV (reference sequence). V shed 1 base and J shed 1 base, with 14 bases lying between them. This CDR3 is built from 16 residues. The CDR3 sequence is CASSLLWGRPSYEQYF. As DNA, the CDR3 is TGTGCCAGCAGTTTATTGTGGGGGCGTCCATCCTACGAGCAGTACTTC.